This TCR beta chain originates from a study of beta chain features in type 1 diabetes (dated by TCRdb to 2016 to 2018). Turning to the overall study: Mean age, gender distribution, total cell number and subset yield were not different between patients and healthy donors. Across all samples, about 110 million sorted cells were examined, and cell number per subset correlated strongly with RNA yield. The study compared the TCRB repertoires of sorted circulating CD4+ T cell subsets in recently diagnosed type 1 diabetes patients with those in matched healthy donors. Regulatory and stem cell-like memory subsets were isolated from only 8 patients and about eight healthy donors, whereas naive and central memory subsets came from all 28 donors. Points the paper makes about the study in general: Shorter templates might have been favored by PCR, but patient and control samples were amplified and corrected together, so both groups would have been affected equally by any skew. At VDJ recombination sites, type 1 diabetes patients had fewer insertions and more deleted nucleotides, which implies abnormalities in thymic rearrangement. A moderate but significant shortening of TCRB CDR3 length was observed in type 1 diabetes patients in all four CD4+ subsets. Because small numbers of individuals were included in the HLA sub-analyses, any influence of HLA type on TCRB rearrangement was left unresolved. Because cDNA rather than genomic DNA was sequenced, highly expressing activated cells could have been over-represented, although no difference in activation and CD3 levels was found between groups. Naive, central memory and regulatory TCRB repertoires appeared to be more similar among patients than among healthy donors.

Each donor gave one peripheral blood draw, averaging approximately 0.12 L, which was collected into heparinised tubes. Naive, central memory, regulatory and stem cell-like memory CD4+ T cells were sorted on a BD FACSAria II using a panel including CD45RO, CCR7, CD25, CD127, CD95 and CD27. Every sorted population had a purity above 95%. Right away, PBMCs were isolated by Lymphoprep density gradient centrifugation and were stained directly, with no culture step. Samples were stained and sorted in pairs, with one healthy donor and one patient per experiment, so that batch effects were minimized. On this clone: The target of this receptor is not known. Base qualities are not recorded, but no much larger clone differs from it by a single base.

The CDR3 covers 15 residues, taking in both the cysteine and the phenylalanine. The only DNA kept is the CDR3, 45 bases in frame from the first base. Per the germline V gene (reference sequence), SGHNT is the CDR1 and YYREEE is the CDR2. V is cut back by 4 bases and J by 4 bases, with 7 bases in the junction unmatched. The High Capacity cDNA Reverse Transcription Kit was used to reverse transcribe all of the isolated RNA, meaning that expressed TCRB transcripts were what got sequenced. For stem cell-like memory T cell samples, survey-depth immunoSEQ sequencing was used, averaging about 1 million total reads per sample. Sorted cells were lysed in RLT buffer and RNA was extracted with DNase-treated RNeasy Micro or Mini kits, depending on cell number. Each cell subset was processed on its own to prevent cross-contamination, while patient and healthy donor samples were processed together. TCRB sequences were amplified from cDNA with the immunoSEQ multiplex PCR, producing 87-bp fragments spanning the CDR3 region. Sequencing of the amplicons was done on the Illumina HiSeq platform. The original pipeline was this. Synthetic template baselines were used to correct PCR bias computationally, reads within Hamming distance 2 were collapsed, and singletons that could not be merged were discarded. Reads were aligned to IMGT to assign V, D and J genes, CDR3 length, and insertions or deletions at six rearrangement sites. Within each subset, clonotype counts were normalized to sorted cell number, and only after that were true diversity and Gini coefficients computed with the tcR R package. Repertoire sharing was quantified using the overlap coefficient calculated on TCRB nucleotide sequences. TCRdb limited this immuneACCESS table to in-frame rearrangements with V and J called. A share of clones is missing; checked studies link under half to unresolved V genes, and the rest is unexplained. V, J and clone size reflect that table, while D and trimming were determined from the DNA. In this sample the table shows about 26,000 clones, around half of which occur a single time. The ten largest account for 0.25% to 0.35% of the sample.

Material for sequencing was stem cell memory CD4+ T cells from blood. The cell subset or site label on this specimen signifies: stem cell-like memory CD4+ T cells. The receptor's source is a man under 40 with type 1 diabetes. Recombination connected TRBV5-4 to TRBJ2-1; TRBD2 fits 8 bases in the junction. The CDR3: CASSLRLASYNEQFF. The DNA is TGTGCCAGCAGCCTCAGACTAGCGAGTTACAATGAGCAGTTCTTC.